The 18 T cell receptor beta chains in this list originate from one sample, sequenced in a study of T cell responses to AZD1222 COVID-19 vaccine. Generated by immunoSEQ multiplex PCR, the TCRdb table keeps only in-frame clones and is missing some. The table records 100,000 to 150,000 clones, 75% to 90% of them present only once. The material sequenced was peripheral blood, taken on day 0 of MenACWY control vaccination. The receptors stem from an adult in good health.

This chain joins TRBV29-1 and TRBJ1-1; D is unclear. Germline V CDR1 and CDR2: SQVTM, ANQGSEA. Trimming removed 6 bases at V and 5 bases at J, with 19 bases between. This CDR3 comprises 14 residues. The CDR3 sequence: CSVPRRAGGTEAFF. Written as DNA, the CDR3 is TGCAGCGTACCCAGGCGGGCAGGCGGAACTGAAGCTTTCTTT. Combining the CDR3 with reference TRBV29-1 and TRBJ1-1 gives the whole variable domain SAVISQKPSRDICQRGTSLTIQCQVDSQVTMMFWYRQQPGQSLTLIATANQGSEATYESGFVIDKFPISRPNLTFSTLTVSNMSPEDSSIYLCSVPRRAGGTEAFFGQGTRLTVV.

The genes are TRBV2 and TRBJ2-7; weak D call: TRBD1 (6 bases). This CDR3 region has 14 residues. Deletions cut 7 bases from V and 0 bases from J, with 13 bases between. Per the germline V gene, CDR1 is SNHLY and CDR2 is FYNNEI. DNA for the CDR3: TGTGCCAGCAACAATAAGGACAGCTCCTACGAGCAGTACTTC. It translates to CASNNKDSSYEQYF.

The chain couples TRBV4-1 to TRBJ2-1, with 9 bases matching TRBD2. Germline V CDR1 and CDR2: MGHRA, YSYEKL. This CDR3 region has 16 residues. V dropped 5 bases and J dropped 4; count of bases not matched to a gene: 9. In DNA form, the CDR3 reads TGCGCCAGCAGCGCGAGGGTGCTAGCGGGATACAATGAGCAGTTCTTC. Translated: CASSARVLAGYNEQFF.

The rearrangement uses TRBV9 and TRBJ2-5; unclear D gene. Germline V gene data show CDR1 as SGDLS and CDR2 as YYNGEE. This CDR3 region has 14 residues. V was trimmed by 2 bases and J by 5 bases, leaving 13 bases between them. CDR3 protein: CASSVNPQRETQYF. DNA for the CDR3: TGTGCCAGCAGCGTTAATCCCCAAAGGGAGACCCAGTACTTC.

J is TRBJ1-2 and V is TRBV27; TRBD1 aligns across 7 bases. V lost 4 bases to trimming and J lost 3 bases; unmatched junction nucleotides: 2. This CDR3 has 13 residues. Germline CDR1 reads MNHEY; CDR2 reads SMNVEV (reference sequence). This chain's CDR3 is CASSYGQDYGYTF. Written as DNA, the CDR3 is TGTGCCAGCAGTTACGGACAGGACTATGGCTACACCTTC.

The chain is built from TRBV27 and TRBJ1-4, with D possibly being TRBD1 (6 bases). Germline V lookup: CDR1 MNHEY, CDR2 SMNVEV (reference sequence). Trimming left V 4 bases short and J 8 bases short, with 17 bases between. The CDR3 runs to 15 residues. CDR3 sequence reads: CASSYLGTQDEKLFF. CDR3 nucleotide sequence: TGTGCCAGCAGTTACCTCGGGACACAGGACGAAAAACTGTTTTTT.

The V and J genes are TRBV11-2 and TRBJ2-7, with TRBD2 as a possible D gene (6 bases). Germline V CDR1 and CDR2: SGHAT, FQNNGV. CDR3 length: 15 residues. Deletions cut 1 base from V and 7 bases from J, with 17 bases between. The chain's CDR3 is CASSLAGGGGYEQYF. The CDR3 DNA reads TGTGCCAGCAGCTTAGCCGGGGGAGGCGGTTATGAGCAGTACTTC.

The chain is built from TRBV7-9 and TRBJ1-1; TRBD1 is a possible D gene (5 bases). V lost 5 bases and J 7 bases, leaving 20 bases between the germline ends. The CDR3 contains 15 residues. Germline loops: CDR1 SEHNR, CDR2 FQNEAQ (reference sequence). CDR3 protein: CASSESGTAFNEAFF. CDR3 bases: TGTGCCAGCAGCGAAAGCGGGACTGCCTTTAATGAAGCTTTCTTT.

This chain connects TRBV7-2 to TRBJ2-1, with TRBD1 identical over 8 bases. Germline V gives CDR1 SGHTA, CDR2 FQGNSA. V was pared by 4 bases and J by 13 bases, with 9 bases of the junction left unmatched. The CDR3 covers 13 residues. The CDR3 DNA follows: TGTGCCAGCAGCTCAGGACAGGGACGCACTCAGTTCTTC. This sequence encodes CASSSGQGRTQFF.

V is TRBV2 and J is TRBJ2-3; maybe TRBD2 (7 bases). CDR3 length: 15 residues. Per the germline V gene, CDR1 is SNHLY and CDR2 is FYNNEI. V was cut by 3 bases and J by 3 bases, with 13 bases left in between. CDR3 nucleotide sequence: TGTGCCAGCAGTGATCGGGGGGCGAGGACAGATACGCAGTATTTT. Amino acids: CASSDRGARTDTQYF.

This clone showed up just a few times. This sequence joins TRBV6-1 and TRBJ1-6; D perhaps matches TRBD1 (5 bases). The CDR3 has 14 amino acids. The V end lost 1 base, the J end lost 5 bases, and 6 bases lay between the germline ends. Per germline, CDR1 MNHNS and CDR2 SASEGT. For the CDR3, the DNA is TGTGCCAGCAGTGAAGGCAGGGATAATTCACCCCTCCACTTT. It specifies CASSEGRDNSPLHF.

A single count supports this clone. The V and J genes are TRBV6-2 or TRBV6-3 and TRBJ1-1; no clear D gene. Trimming stripped 2 bases from V and 4 bases from J, with 8 bases between. In germline, CDR1 is MNHEY, CDR2 SVGEGT. This CDR3 spans 13 amino acids. The CDR3 loop reads CASSYGVTTEAFF. Here the CDR3 DNA reads TGTGCCAGCAGTTACGGGGTCACCACTGAAGCTTTCTTT.

V is TRBV5-6 and J is TRBJ1-1; maybe TRBD1 (5 bases). Germline V gene lookup returns CDR1 SGHDT and CDR2 YYEEEE. V shed 3 bases and J shed 2 bases, with 14 bases lying between them. This CDR3 comprises 15 residues. The DNA for the CDR3 is TGTGCCAGCAGCTCGATTGACAGCCTAAACACTGAAGCTTTCTTT. This sequence encodes CASSSIDSLNTEAFF.

This clone was recorded once. J is TRBJ2-2 and V is TRBV29-1, with D unresolved. CDR3 length: 13 residues. V was shortened by 4 bases and J by 2 bases, with 8 bases between the two germline ends. Germline V gene data show CDR1 as SQVTM and CDR2 as ANQGSEA. CDR3 sequence (DNA): TGCAGCGTTGTTTACGGTAACACCGGGGAGCTGTTTTTT. This gives the protein CSVVYGNTGELFF.

V and J are TRBV5-1 and TRBJ1-1; the match to TRBD1 covers 8 bases. The CDR3 covers 13 residues. Trimming cost V 5 bases and J 5 bases; bases outside gene matches: 5. Germline loops: CDR1 SGHRS, CDR2 YFSETQ. CDR3 sequence: CASRAGGRTEAFF. The CDR3 region has the DNA TGCGCCAGCAGGGCAGGGGGCCGGACTGAAGCTTTCTTT.

V and J are TRBV11-3 and TRBJ1-4; weak D call: TRBD1 (6 bases). The CDR3 covers 14 residues. Germline V CDR1 and CDR2: SGHNT, YENEEA. V lost 2 bases and J lost 10, with 14 bases in between. The CDR3 spells CASSLTRGGAKLFF. For the CDR3, the DNA is TGTGCCAGCAGCTTAACGCGGGGGGGCGCAAAACTGTTTTTT. The full variable domain, with the rest looked up from reference TRBV11-3 and TRBJ1-4, is EAGVVQSPRYKIIEKKQPVAFWCNPISGHNTLYWYLQNLGQGPELLIRYENEEAVDDSQLPKDRFSAERLKGVDSTLKIQPAELGDSAVYLCASSLTRGGAKLFFGSGTQLSVL.

This sequence joins TRBV29-1 and TRBJ2-1; TRBD2 is a possible D gene (6 bases). The V and J ends lost 3 bases and 6 bases respectively, with 9 bases between them. The CDR3 is made up of 12 amino acids. The germline V gene has CDR1 SQVTM and CDR2 ANQGSEA. The CDR3 coding sequence is TGCAGCGTTGACCGGGGAGGCAATGAGCAGTTCTTC. Protein: CSVDRGGNEQFF.

The rearrangement joins TRBV5-1 to TRBJ2-2; TRBD2 matches at 8 bases. Trimming removed 0 bases from V and 4 bases from J; junction bases left unmatched: 5. CDR3 length equals 16 residues. From germline, CDR1 is SGHRS and CDR2 YFSETQ. The CDR3 loop is CASSLGSGSATGELFF. CDR3 nucleotides: TGCGCCAGCAGCTTGGGGAGCGGGAGTGCCACCGGGGAGCTGTTTTTT.